Sequencing of this T cell receptor (beta chain) was carried out in a study of cytomegalovirus exposure and HLA in healthy donors. In regard to this clone: Antigen unknown.

This CDR3 has 14 residues. Germline-derived CDR1 and CDR2 are MNHEY and SMNVEV (reference sequence). V was cut by 2 bases and J by 4 bases, with 10 bases left in between. Libraries were prepared by immunoSEQ multiplex PCR; TCRdb keeps only in-frame clonotypes and omits some of them. This table holds tens of thousands of clones, 88% found once. The donors belonged to the roughly 130-subject validation cohort, separate from the roughly 720-subject first cohort. Study results and caveats: Most TCR sequences proved rare, with some public TCRs found in many donors. In vitro work confirmed that three CMV-associated chains recognize CMV antigens.

Material for sequencing was PBMCs. The sequence derives from a woman aged 25 to 39 in good health and CMV-seronegative. The rearrangement links TRBV27 to TRBJ2-3, with D maybe TRBD1 (6 bases). The chain's CDR3 is CASSLAGVADTQYF. CDR3 coding DNA: TGTGCCAGCAGTTTAGCAGGGGTGGCAGATACGCAGTATTTT.